This T cell receptor beta chain derives from a study of shared clonotypes between healthy human individuals. Study conclusions and caveats: Larger richness was generally estimated for naive than memory subsets.

CDR1 SGHTA and CDR2 FQGNSA come from the germline V gene. Between the trimmed V and J ends, which lost 8 bases and 7 bases, there was a span of 21 bases. There are 14 residues in the CDR3. Assay execution proceeded at the deep level. Clones were sequenced by immunoSEQ multiplex PCR, and TCRdb holds only the in-frame ones, with some missing. This table has around 2.1 million clones, nearly 97% appearing once. On this clone itself: Its antigen is unknown.

This sequence originates from a man between 18 and 35 years old in good health. Sequenced sample: naive CD4+ T cells sorted from blood. As for subset: CD45RA+ positively selected. V and J are TRBV7-2 and TRBJ2-7, with a possible D match to TRBD1 (6 bases). The CDR3 region has the DNA TGTGCCAGCGAGAAAACAGGGCCTTCGGGGGAGCAGTACTTC. Its translation: CASEKTGPSGEQYF.